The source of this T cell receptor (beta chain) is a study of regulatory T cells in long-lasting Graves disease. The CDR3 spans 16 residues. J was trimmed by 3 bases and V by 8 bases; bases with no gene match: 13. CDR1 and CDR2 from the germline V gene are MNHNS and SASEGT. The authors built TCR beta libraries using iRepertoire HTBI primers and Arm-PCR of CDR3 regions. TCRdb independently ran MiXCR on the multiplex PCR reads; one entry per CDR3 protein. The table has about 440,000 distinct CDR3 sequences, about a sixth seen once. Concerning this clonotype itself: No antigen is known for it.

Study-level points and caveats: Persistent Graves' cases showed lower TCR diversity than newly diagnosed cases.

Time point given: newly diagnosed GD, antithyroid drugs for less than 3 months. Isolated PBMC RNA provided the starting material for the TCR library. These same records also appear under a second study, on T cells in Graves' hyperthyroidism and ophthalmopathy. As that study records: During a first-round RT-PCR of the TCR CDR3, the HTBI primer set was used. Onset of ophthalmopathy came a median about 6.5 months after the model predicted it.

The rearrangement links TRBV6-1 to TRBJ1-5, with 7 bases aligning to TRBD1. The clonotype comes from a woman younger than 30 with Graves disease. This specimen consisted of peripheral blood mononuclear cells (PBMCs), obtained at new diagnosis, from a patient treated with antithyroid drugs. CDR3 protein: CASSRGDSGFNQPQHF. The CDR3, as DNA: TGTGCCAGCTCCAGAGGGGACAGCGGGTTCAATCAGCCCCAGCATTTT.